The 29 T cell receptor beta chains listed next were all sequenced from one sample in a study of blood T cell repertoires in COVID-19 (TCRdb year 2020). The receptor library was made with the immunoSEQ multiplex PCR assay. TCRdb re-hosts the immuneACCESS table, in-frame sequences only. Its copies lack some clones; in the studies checked, an unresolved V gene accounts for under half of them, and the cause for the rest is not known. The sample table contains about 24,000 clones; only one count was recorded for 89% of them. 9% to 10% of the sample belongs to the ten largest clones. The sample comprised peripheral blood. These receptors originate from a man in his sixties or seventies with acute or convalescent COVID-19.

The V call is TRBV27, the J call TRBJ1-2, with 12 bases that match TRBD1. J lost 0 bases, V lost 3 bases, and 5 bases had no gene match. This CDR3 is 17 amino acids long. Looked up from germline, CDR1 is MNHEY and CDR2 is SMNVEV (reference sequence). The CDR3 nucleotides read TGTGCCAGCAGTTTGAGGGACAGGGGGCCGGCTAACTATGGCTACACCTTC. Its protein is CASSLRDRGPANYGYTF.

The chain has TRBV5-1 and TRBJ2-3, with 14 bases that match TRBD2. The trim removed 4 bases at V and 0 bases at J, leaving 1 base unmatched. This CDR3 spans 16 amino acids. CDR1 and CDR2 from the germline V gene are SGHRS and YFSETQ. In DNA, the CDR3 is TGCGCCAGCAGCCGACTAGCGGGAGGGAGCACAGATACGCAGTATTTT. This translates into CASSRLAGGSTDTQYF.

The gene calls are TRBV9 and TRBJ2-5; TRBD1 aligns across 7 bases. V shed 3 bases and J 7 bases; nucleotides not matched to a gene: 6. This CDR3 spans 13 amino acids. Germline CDR1 reads SGDLS; CDR2 reads YYNGEE. CDR3 sequence: CASSAGGLSTQYF. The DNA of the CDR3 is TGTGCCAGCAGCGCAGGGGGATTATCGACCCAGTACTTC.

This sequence joins TRBV11-1 and TRBJ2-1, with TRBD1 as a possible D gene (5 bases). The V gene lost 2 bases and the J gene lost 5 bases, with 7 bases spanning the gap. There are 13 residues in the CDR3. CDR1 is SGHAT and CDR2 is FQDESV in the germline V gene (reference sequence). The CDR3 DNA reads TGTGCCAGCAGCTTATCCAGGGACAATGAGCAGTTCTTC. This sequence encodes CASSLSRDNEQFF.

The V and J genes are TRBV18 and TRBJ2-5, with TRBD1 as a possible D gene (7 bases). The germline V and J ends were trimmed by 3 bases and 2 bases, with 13 bases remaining between them. The CDR3 runs to 15 residues. Germline V lookup: CDR1 KGHSH, CDR2 LQKENI. CDR3 DNA sequence: TGTGCCAGCTCACCCAATGCGGGACAGCAAGAGACCCAGTACTTC. This translates into CASSPNAGQQETQYF.

V usage is TRBV19 and J usage is TRBJ2-2; 7 nucleotides match TRBD1. The CDR3 is made up of 17 amino acids. V lost 7 bases and J lost 3; bases outside the gene matches: 14. Germline V gives CDR1 LNHDA, CDR2 SQIVND (reference sequence). CDR3: CASMGPVRDRDTGELFF. As DNA, the CDR3 is TGTGCCAGTATGGGTCCCGTTCGGGACAGAGACACCGGGGAGCTGTTTTTT.

The chain has TRBV4-1 and TRBJ2-1; TRBD1 agrees at 7 bases. V lost 3 bases to trimming and J lost 8 bases; unmatched junction nucleotides: 10. The CDR3 has 15 residues. The germline V gene has CDR1 MGHRA and CDR2 YSYEKL. CDR3 sequence: CASSQYPRGIDEQFF. The CDR3 DNA is TGCGCCAGCAGCCAGTATCCCAGGGGGATCGATGAGCAGTTCTTC.

The chain links TRBV12-3 or TRBV12-4 to TRBJ1-1; D uncertain. Trimming removed 3 bases at V and 3 bases at J, with 2 bases between. The CDR3 contains 11 residues. The DNA for the CDR3 is TGTGCCAGCAGTTTCGACACTGAAGCTTTCTTT. This sequence encodes CASSFDTEAFF.

The genes are TRBV3-1 (or the pseudogene TRBV3-2) and TRBJ1-1, with D possibly TRBD1 on 5 matching bases. The CDR3 is 12 residues long. Germline CDR1 and CDR2: LGHDT and YNNKEL (reference sequence). Trimming took 1 base from V and 8 from J, leaving 8 bases between them. CDR3 nucleotides: TGTGCCAGCAGCCAAGGCAGGGCCGAAGCTTTCTTT. Protein sequence: CASSQGRAEAFF.

V is TRBV28 and J is TRBJ2-2, with no clear D. V lost 8 bases, J lost 4 bases, and 14 bases lay in between. Per germline, CDR1 MDHEN and CDR2 SYDVKM. CDR3 length: 14 residues. CDR3 DNA: TGTGCCAGCTCGAACTATCTAGGCACCGGGGAGCTGTTTTTT. Its translation: CASSNYLGTGELFF.

V is TRBV19 and J is TRBJ2-2, with TRBD1 identical over 8 bases. Trimming took 6 bases from V and 2 from J; bases not matched to a gene: 8. CDR3 size: 16 residues. The germline V gene encodes CDR1 LNHDA and CDR2 SQIVND (reference sequence). This CDR3 reads CASSPPDRVNTGELFF. The CDR3 DNA follows: TGTGCCAGTAGCCCCCCGGACAGGGTCAACACCGGGGAGCTGTTTTTT.

CDR3 bases: TGTGCCAGCTCACCATCCTTGAACACTGAAGCTTTCTTT. Residues: CASSPSLNTEAFF. This sequence joins TRBV18 and TRBJ1-1; no clear D. The V gene's germline CDR1 is KGHSH and CDR2 LQKENI. The CDR3 consists of 13 residues. Trimming removed 2 bases at V and 0 bases at J, with 4 bases between.

This clone was seen a handful of times. This chain uses TRBV11-3 with TRBJ2-2; D possibly corresponds to TRBD1 (6 bases). This CDR3 has 16 residues. Trimming removed 7 bases at V and 6 bases at J, with 21 bases between. Germline V gene lookup returns CDR1 SGHNT and CDR2 YENEEA. CDR3 sequence: CASTQGSTGSSGELFF. The DNA for the CDR3 is TGTGCCAGCACCCAGGGGTCTACAGGGAGTTCCGGGGAGCTGTTTTTT.

V and J are TRBV15 and TRBJ2-5, with a tentative D call TRBD2 (6 bases). The germline V and J ends were trimmed by 0 bases and 5 bases, with 10 bases remaining between them. The CDR3 covers 14 residues. The V gene's germline CDR1 is LNHNV and CDR2 YYDKDF (reference sequence). The CDR3 bases are TGTGCCACCAGCAGAGAAGGAGGGTTGGAGACCCAGTACTTC. Its protein is CATSREGGLETQYF.

J is TRBJ2-1 and V is TRBV7-9, with TRBD2 matching over 8 bases. This CDR3 region has 15 residues. Germline trimming cut 9 bases from V and 8 bases from J; bases unmatched to any gene: 15. Germline lookup yields CDR1 SEHNR and CDR2 FQNEAQ (reference sequence). Written as DNA, the CDR3 is TGTGCCAGGACCGGTTCCGGGACTAGTTTCGATGAGCAGTTCTTC. Its protein is CARTGSGTSFDEQFF. The complete variable domain, with remaining parts taken from reference TRBV7-9 and TRBJ2-1, reads DTGVSQNPRHKITKRGQNVTFRCDPISEHNRLYWYRQTLGQGPEFLTYFQNEAQLEKSRLLSDRFSAERPKGSFSTLEIQRTEQGDSAMYLCARTGSGTSFDEQFFGPGTRLTVL.

The rearrangement uses TRBV3-1 (or the pseudogene TRBV3-2) and TRBJ2-5; the match to TRBD2 covers 13 bases. CDR1 is LGHDT and CDR2 is YNNKEL in the germline V gene (reference sequence). J gave up 7 bases and V 0 bases, and 8 bases lay outside the gene matches. This CDR3 region has 17 residues. This chain's CDR3 is CASSQELAGGLGVTQYF. The CDR3 DNA follows: TGTGCCAGCAGCCAAGAACTAGCGGGGGGGCTGGGTGTGACCCAGTACTTC.

The CDR3 bases are TGTGCCACCAGTGTAGCCCAAGGAGCGGGAGAGACCCAGTACTTC. This encodes CATSVAQGAGETQYF. This chain links TRBV24-1 with TRBJ2-5; D perhaps matches TRBD2 (6 bases). This CDR3 has 15 residues. The ends were cut back, 5 bases at V and 4 bases at J, with 16 bases in the middle. Germline CDR1 is KGHDR and CDR2 is SFDVKD.

This clone was observed a few times. This chain uses TRBV18 with TRBJ2-7; 7 bases align to TRBD1. Unmatched junction bases numbered 12, after V lost 3 bases and J lost 7 bases. Germline CDR1 is KGHSH and CDR2 is LQKENI. The CDR3 spans 15 residues. CDR3 sequence reads: CASSPPGEGAEEQYF. The DNA of the CDR3 is TGTGCCAGCTCACCCCCTGGTGAGGGGGCGGAAGAGCAGTACTTC.

The J gene is TRBJ2-7, the V gene TRBV27; TRBD1 agrees at 9 bases. The length of the CDR3 is 12 residues. Germline V lookup: CDR1 MNHEY, CDR2 SMNVEV (reference sequence). V shed 6 bases, J shed 9 bases, and the junction held 6 bases outside the gene matches. Here the CDR3 reads CASSPDRGVQYF. In nucleotides, the CDR3 is TGTGCCAGCAGCCCGGACAGGGGTGTGCAGTACTTC.

V gene TRBV19 combines with J gene TRBJ1-1; TRBD1 is a possible D gene (6 bases). Per germline, CDR1 LNHDA and CDR2 SQIVND (reference sequence). Trimming removed 4 bases at V and 3 bases at J, with 9 bases between. This CDR3 is built from 13 residues. The DNA of the CDR3 is TGTGCCAGTAGTACCAGGGGCCACACTGAAGCTTTCTTT. This translates into CASSTRGHTEAFF. Variable domain in full (rest from reference TRBV19 and TRBJ1-1): DGGITQSPKYLFRKEGQNVTLSCEQNLNHDAMYWYRQDPGQGLRLIYYSQIVNDFQKGDIAEGYSVSREKKESFPLTVTSAQKNPTAFYLCASSTRGHTEAFFGQGTRLTVV.

V usage is TRBV29-1 and J usage is TRBJ2-7, with TRBD1 matching over 7 bases. The CDR3 spans 14 residues. The germline CDR1 and CDR2 sequences are SQVTM and ANQGSEA. The V and J ends lost 2 bases and 0 bases, in that order; junction bases with no gene match: 4. The CDR3 DNA reads TGCAGCGTTGAAACAGGGGCCTTCTCCTACGAGCAGTACTTC. Its protein is CSVETGAFSYEQYF.

The V and J genes are TRBV14 and TRBJ1-4; 9 positions match TRBD1. The junction had 6 bases not matched to a gene; V was cut back by 3 bases and J by 4 bases. The germline gives CDR1 SGHDN, CDR2 FVKESK. This CDR3 is built from 16 residues. In DNA form, the CDR3 reads TGTGCCAGCAGCCAGGGACGGGACAGGGTTAATGAAAAACTGTTTTTT. Its protein is CASSQGRDRVNEKLFF.

The chain links TRBV30 to TRBJ1-1, with 8 positions matching TRBD1. V lost 0 bases to trimming and J lost 3 bases; unmatched junction nucleotides: 9. In germline, CDR1 is GTSNPN, CDR2 SVGIG (reference sequence). The CDR3 is 16 residues long. CDR3 bases: TGTGCCTGGAGTGTACAACGGTTGGACAGGGACACTGAAGCTTTCTTT. Its translation is CAWSVQRLDRDTEAFF.

This sequence joins TRBV29-1 and TRBJ2-3; 14 positions agree with TRBD2. CDR1 and CDR2 (germline): SQVTM, ANQGSEA. The V gene end was trimmed by 4 bases and the J gene end by 0 bases; junction bases not matched to a gene: 9. This CDR3 spans 18 amino acids. In nucleotides, the CDR3 is TGCAGCGTTGGGCCCTCCGGGACTAGCGGGGGTAGCACAGATACGCAGTATTTT. The encoded protein is CSVGPSGTSGGSTDTQYF.

The chain is built from TRBV19 and TRBJ2-1; D unresolved. Trimming took off 6 bases at V and 0 bases at J, with 18 bases between the two ends. The CDR3 is made up of 17 amino acids. Germline V lookup: CDR1 LNHDA, CDR2 SQIVND (reference sequence). In DNA, the CDR3 is TGTGCCAGTAGAGGAATGCCCCCTGCTAGCTCCTACAATGAGCAGTTCTTC. Its translation: CASRGMPPASSYNEQFF.

The chain joins TRBV5-1 to TRBJ1-2; TRBD1 is a possible D gene (5 bases). V was pared by 0 bases and J by 8 bases, with 17 bases between. The length of the CDR3 is 15 residues. The V gene's germline CDR1 is SGHRS and CDR2 YFSETQ. Here the CDR3 reads CASSLGWGQDRGYTF. The CDR3 coding sequence is TGCGCCAGCAGCTTGGGATGGGGCCAGGATAGAGGCTACACCTTC.

The chain combines TRBV18 with TRBJ1-4, with TRBD1 as a possible D gene (6 bases). This CDR3 has 12 residues. CDR1 KGHSH and CDR2 LQKENI come from the germline V gene. Trimming left V 5 bases short and J 8 bases short, with 9 bases between. CDR3 sequence: CASSGTGEKLFF. The CDR3 nucleotides are TGTGCCAGCTCAGGAACAGGGGAAAAACTGTTTTTT.

V gene TRBV28 combines with J gene TRBJ1-3; D is unresolved. CDR3 size: 14 residues. V was cut by 5 bases and J by 4 bases, with 12 bases left in between. CDR1 MDHEN and CDR2 SYDVKM come from the germline V gene. The CDR3 DNA reads TGTGCCAGCAGTGTGCCGGGGTTCGGAAACACCATATATTTT. Translating it yields CASSVPGFGNTIYF.

The V and J genes are TRBV19 and TRBJ1-5; weak D call: TRBD1 (5 bases). Germline loops: CDR1 LNHDA, CDR2 SQIVND (reference sequence). The length of the CDR3 is 16 residues. V lost 3 bases, J lost 4 bases, and 16 bases lay in between. CDR3 residues: CASSMFPRRENQPQHF. The CDR3 DNA reads as TGTGCCAGTAGTATGTTCCCCCGCAGGGAAAATCAGCCCCAGCATTTT.